The 10 T cell receptor beta chains presented below share a single source sample, sequenced in a study of T-cell reconstitution after alpha-beta-depleted transplantation in children. Using unique molecular identifiers, the investigators prepared the TCRbeta library. TCRdb used MiXCR to reprocess the PCR reads, holding one entry per CDR3 protein. The sample lists roughly 100,000 distinct CDR3 sequences; 4.5% to 7.5% were seen once. The starting material was PBMCs, mostly from graft donor cells, obtained 60 days after TCRalphabeta/CD19-depleted stem cell transplant. Receptor source: a female patient aged 2-10 years who had a stem cell transplant for Fanconi anemia, so the T cells may come from the graft donor.

The chain recombines TRBV7-2 with TRBJ2-3; 8 bases line up with TRBD2. The J segment lost 6 bases and the V segment lost 4 bases, leaving 15 bases of the junction unmatched. This CDR3 is 17 amino acids long. CDR1 SGHTA and CDR2 FQGNSA come from the germline V gene. CDR3 nucleotide sequence: TGTGCCAGCAGCTCCCAAGGCGGGCGGGGGGTGAGGGATACGCAGTATTTT. As protein: CASSSQGGRGVRDTQYF.

This clonotype was seen only a few times. V gene TRBV6-5 combines with J gene TRBJ2-2, with D possibly TRBD1 on 5 matching bases. The CDR3 has 14 amino acids. V gave up 2 bases and J gave up 4 bases, with 8 bases separating them. Germline V lookup: CDR1 MNHEY, CDR2 SVGAGI. CDR3 region: CASSYNRFTGELFF. CDR3 DNA sequence: TGTGCCAGCAGTTACAACAGGTTCACCGGGGAGCTGTTTTTT.

This clonotype was found many times. The chain is built from TRBV6-5 and TRBJ2-1; 12 bases map to TRBD2. CDR1 and CDR2 (germline): MNHEY, SVGAGI. This CDR3 contains 15 residues. The junction had 5 bases not matched to a gene; V was cut back by 2 bases and J by 9 bases. Here the CDR3 DNA reads TGTGCCAGCAGTTACCCTAGCGGGGGGGCCCTTGAGCAGTTCTTC. As protein: CASSYPSGGALEQFF.

The table lists this clonotype with many counts. The chain has TRBV29-1 and TRBJ2-2, with D unresolved. Trimming took off 1 base at V and 4 bases at J, with 4 bases between the two ends. CDR3 size: 12 residues. The germline gives CDR1 SQVTM, CDR2 ANQGSEA. CDR3 sequence (DNA): TGCAGCGTTGAAGTGAGCACCGGGGAGCTGTTTTTT. It is translated as CSVEVSTGELFF.

V gene TRBV30 combines with J gene TRBJ1-2, with D possibly being TRBD1 (5 bases). The V gene lost 6 bases and the J gene lost 4 bases, with 21 bases spanning the gap. The CDR3 covers 15 residues. Germline CDR1 GTSNPN, CDR2 SVGIG (reference sequence). The CDR3 nucleotides read TGTGCCTGTCTCCATCTAACCAGGGCCTCCTATGGCTACACCTTC. Translated: CACLHLTRASYGYTF. The full variable domain, completed using reference TRBV30 and TRBJ1-2, is SQTIHQWPATLVQPVGSPLSLECTVEGTSNPNLYWYRQAAGRGLQLLFYSVGIGQISSEVPQNLSASRPQDRQFILSSKKLLLSDSGFYLCACLHLTRASYGYTFGSGTRLTVV.

This clonotype was observed at least ten times. V gene TRBV7-9 combines with J gene TRBJ2-1, with 13 bases identical to TRBD2. This CDR3 has 15 residues. The germline CDR1 and CDR2 sequences are SEHNR and FQNEAQ (reference sequence). The ends lost 5 bases at V and 6 bases at J; junction bases unmatched: 4. CDR3 in DNA: TGTGCCAGCAGCCCGACTAGCGGGAGGAGCAATGAGCAGTTCTTC. It specifies CASSPTSGRSNEQFF.

This sequence joins TRBV6-2 or TRBV6-3 and TRBJ2-3, with D tentatively TRBD1 (5 bases). This CDR3 is 20 amino acids long. V dropped 6 bases and J dropped 2 bases, with 30 bases sitting between them. Germline V gene lookup returns CDR1 MNHEY and CDR2 SVGEGT. As DNA, the CDR3 is TGTGCCAGCAGCTTCCGGCCTGGTGGTGTGACAGCCGGAACCACAGATACGCAGTATTTT. Translation: CASSFRPGGVTAGTTDTQYF.

This clonotype came up many times. The V call is TRBV12-3 or TRBV12-4, the J call TRBJ1-1; no clear D. Trimming shortened V by 6 bases and J by 7 bases, and 12 bases separated the two germline ends. The CDR3 has 12 amino acids. CDR3 amino acids: CASRTLGGEAFF. CDR3 in DNA: TGTGCCAGCAGGACGTTGGGCGGTGAAGCTTTCTTT.

The V gene is TRBV18, the J gene TRBJ1-4; D gene ambiguous. Trimming removed 2 bases at V and 5 bases at J, with 6 bases between. CDR1 is KGHSH and CDR2 is LQKENI in the germline V gene. This CDR3 is built from 13 residues. CDR3 sequence: CASSPRTNEKLFF. CDR3 sequence (DNA): TGTGCCAGCTCACCAAGGACCAATGAAAAACTGTTTTTT.

The rearrangement links TRBV12-3 or TRBV12-4 to TRBJ2-5, with D perhaps matching TRBD1 (6 bases). This CDR3 has 15 residues. V was shortened by 6 bases and J by 5 bases, with 19 bases between the two germline ends. CDR3 amino acids: CASSLGQRRRETQYF. For the CDR3, the DNA is TGTGCCAGCAGCCTCGGACAGAGGCGGAGGGAGACCCAGTACTTC.